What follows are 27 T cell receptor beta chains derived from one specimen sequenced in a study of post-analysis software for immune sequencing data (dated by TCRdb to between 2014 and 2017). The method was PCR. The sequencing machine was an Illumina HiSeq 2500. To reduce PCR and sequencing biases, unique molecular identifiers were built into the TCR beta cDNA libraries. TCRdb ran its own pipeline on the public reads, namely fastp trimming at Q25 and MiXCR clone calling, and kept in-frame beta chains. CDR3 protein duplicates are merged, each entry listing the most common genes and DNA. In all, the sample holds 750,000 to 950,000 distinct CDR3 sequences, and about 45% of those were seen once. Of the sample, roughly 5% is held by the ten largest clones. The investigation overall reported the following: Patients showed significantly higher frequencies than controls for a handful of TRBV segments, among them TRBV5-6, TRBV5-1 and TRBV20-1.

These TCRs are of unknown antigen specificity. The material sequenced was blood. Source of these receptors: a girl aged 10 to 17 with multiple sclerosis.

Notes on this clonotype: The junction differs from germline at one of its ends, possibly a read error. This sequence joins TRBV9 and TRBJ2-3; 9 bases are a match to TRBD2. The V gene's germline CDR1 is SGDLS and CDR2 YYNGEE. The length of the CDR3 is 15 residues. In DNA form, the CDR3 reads TGTGCAAGCAGCGGAAGCGGGAGGCAGGCAGATACGCAGTATTTT. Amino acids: CASSGSGRQADTQYF.

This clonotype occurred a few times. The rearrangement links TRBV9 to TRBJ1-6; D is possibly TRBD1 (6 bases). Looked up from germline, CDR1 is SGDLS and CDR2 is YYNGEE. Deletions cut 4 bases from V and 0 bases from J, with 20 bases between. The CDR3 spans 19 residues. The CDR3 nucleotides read TGTGCCAGCAGCCCCCACCGGACAGCCCGGAGCTCCTATAATTCACCCCTCCACTTT. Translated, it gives CASSPHRTARSSYNSPLHF.

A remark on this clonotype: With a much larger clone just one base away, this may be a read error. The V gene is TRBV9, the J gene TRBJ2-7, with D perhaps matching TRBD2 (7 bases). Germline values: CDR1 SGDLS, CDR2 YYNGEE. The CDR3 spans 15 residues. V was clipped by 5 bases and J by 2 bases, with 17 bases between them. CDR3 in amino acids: CASSLGRGATYEQYF. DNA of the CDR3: TGTGCCAGCAGTTTAGGACGGGGGGCTACCTACGAGCAGTACTTC.

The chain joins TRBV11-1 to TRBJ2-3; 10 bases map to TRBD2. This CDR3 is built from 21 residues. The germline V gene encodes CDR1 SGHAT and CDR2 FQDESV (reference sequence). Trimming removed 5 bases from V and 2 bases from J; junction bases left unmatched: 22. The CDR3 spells CASSVPSGSAHQGEHTDTQYF. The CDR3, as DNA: TGTGCCAGCAGCGTACCTAGCGGGAGCGCTCATCAAGGCGAACACACAGATACGCAGTATTTT.

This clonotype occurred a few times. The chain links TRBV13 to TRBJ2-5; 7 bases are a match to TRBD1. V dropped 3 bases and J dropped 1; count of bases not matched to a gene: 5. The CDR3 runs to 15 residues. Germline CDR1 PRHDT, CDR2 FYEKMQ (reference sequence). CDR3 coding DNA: TGTGCCAGCAGCTTGGTAGGACAGGCCCAAGAGACCCAGTACTTC. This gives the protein CASSLVGQAQETQYF.

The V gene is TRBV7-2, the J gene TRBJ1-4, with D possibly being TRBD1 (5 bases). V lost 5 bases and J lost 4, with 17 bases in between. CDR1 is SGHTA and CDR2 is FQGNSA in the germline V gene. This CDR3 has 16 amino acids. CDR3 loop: CASSRTAGGYNEKLFF. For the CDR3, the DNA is TGTGCCAGCAGCCGTACGGCGGGGGGATATAATGAAAAACTGTTTTTT.

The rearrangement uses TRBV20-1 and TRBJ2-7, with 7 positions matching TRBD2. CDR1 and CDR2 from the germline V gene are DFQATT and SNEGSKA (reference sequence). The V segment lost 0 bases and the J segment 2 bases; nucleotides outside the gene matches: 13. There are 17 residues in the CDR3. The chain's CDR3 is CSARDSLAATGPYEQYF. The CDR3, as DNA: TGCAGTGCTAGAGATTCGCTAGCGGCAACGGGTCCCTACGAGCAGTACTTC.

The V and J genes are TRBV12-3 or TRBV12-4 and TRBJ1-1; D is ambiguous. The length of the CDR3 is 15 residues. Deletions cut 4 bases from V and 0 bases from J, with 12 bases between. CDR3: CASSSGPFMNTEAFF. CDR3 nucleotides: TGTGCCAGCAGTTCCGGACCGTTTATGAACACTGAAGCTTTCTTT.

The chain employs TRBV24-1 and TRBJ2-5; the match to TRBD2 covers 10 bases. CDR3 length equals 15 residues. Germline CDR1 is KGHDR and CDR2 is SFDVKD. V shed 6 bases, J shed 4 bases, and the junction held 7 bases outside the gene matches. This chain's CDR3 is CATSNLAGDGETQYF. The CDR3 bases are TGTGCCACCAGTAATCTAGCGGGAGATGGAGAGACCCAGTACTTC.

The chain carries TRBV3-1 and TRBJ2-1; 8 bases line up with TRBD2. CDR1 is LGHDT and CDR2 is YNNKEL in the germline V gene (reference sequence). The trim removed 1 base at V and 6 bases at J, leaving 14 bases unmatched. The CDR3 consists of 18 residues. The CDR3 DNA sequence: TGTGCCAGCAGCCAAGCCCGCGGACTAGCCGGCACCCTCAATGAGCAGTTCTTC. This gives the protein CASSQARGLAGTLNEQFF.

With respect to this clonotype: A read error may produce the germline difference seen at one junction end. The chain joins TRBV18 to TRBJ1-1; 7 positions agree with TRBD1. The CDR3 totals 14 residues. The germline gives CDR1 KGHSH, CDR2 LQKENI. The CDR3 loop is CVSSPDRERSEAFF. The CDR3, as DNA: TGTGTCAGCTCACCTGACAGGGAACGATCCGAAGCTTTCTTT.

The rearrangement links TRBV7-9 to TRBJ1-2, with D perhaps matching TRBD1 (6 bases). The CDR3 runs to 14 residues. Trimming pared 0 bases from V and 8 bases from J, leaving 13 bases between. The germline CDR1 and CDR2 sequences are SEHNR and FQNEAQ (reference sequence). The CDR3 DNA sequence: TGTGCCAGCAGCTTAGCGAAGACAGGAGGAGGCTACACCTTC. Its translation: CASSLAKTGGGYTF. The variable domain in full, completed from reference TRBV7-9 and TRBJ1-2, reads DTGVSQNPRHKITKRGQNVTFRCDPISEHNRLYWYRQTLGQGPEFLTYFQNEAQLEKSRLLSDRFSAERPKGSFSTLEIQRTEQGDSAMYLCASSLAKTGGGYTFGSGTRLTVV.

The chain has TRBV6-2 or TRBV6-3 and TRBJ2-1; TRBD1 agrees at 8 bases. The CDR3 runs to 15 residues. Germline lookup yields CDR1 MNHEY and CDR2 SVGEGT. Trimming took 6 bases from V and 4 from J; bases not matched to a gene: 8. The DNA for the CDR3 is TGTGCCAGCAGGGGGGACAGGAAACAATACAATGAGCAGTTCTTC. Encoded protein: CASRGDRKQYNEQFF.

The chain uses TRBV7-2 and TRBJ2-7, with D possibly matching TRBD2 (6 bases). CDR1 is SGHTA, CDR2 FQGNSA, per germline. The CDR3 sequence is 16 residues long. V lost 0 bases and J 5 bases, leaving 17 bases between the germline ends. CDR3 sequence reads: CASSLAGSGLCDEQYF. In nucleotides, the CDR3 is TGTGCCAGCAGCTTAGCGGGTTCCGGACTATGTGACGAGCAGTACTTC.

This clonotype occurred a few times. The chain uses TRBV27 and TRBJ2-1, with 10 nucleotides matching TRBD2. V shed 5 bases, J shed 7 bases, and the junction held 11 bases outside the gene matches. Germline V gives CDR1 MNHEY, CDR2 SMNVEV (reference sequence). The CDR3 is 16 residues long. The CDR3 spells CASSKGPSGSRNEQFF. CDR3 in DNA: TGTGCCAGCAGTAAAGGCCCTAGCGGGAGTCGGAATGAGCAGTTCTTC.

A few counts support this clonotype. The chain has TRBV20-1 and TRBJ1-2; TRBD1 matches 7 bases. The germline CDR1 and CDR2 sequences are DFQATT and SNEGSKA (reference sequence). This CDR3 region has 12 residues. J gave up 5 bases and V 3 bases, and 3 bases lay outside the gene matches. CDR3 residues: CSARRTGYGYTF. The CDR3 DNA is TGCAGTGCTAGGCGGACAGGATATGGCTACACCTTC.

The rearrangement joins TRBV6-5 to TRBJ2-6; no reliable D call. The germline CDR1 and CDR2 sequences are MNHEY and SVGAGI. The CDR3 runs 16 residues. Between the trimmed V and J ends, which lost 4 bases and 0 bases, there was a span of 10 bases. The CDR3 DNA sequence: TGTGCCAGCAGTTCTTATCTCATCTCTGGGGCCAACGTCCTGACTTTC. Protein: CASSSYLISGANVLTF.

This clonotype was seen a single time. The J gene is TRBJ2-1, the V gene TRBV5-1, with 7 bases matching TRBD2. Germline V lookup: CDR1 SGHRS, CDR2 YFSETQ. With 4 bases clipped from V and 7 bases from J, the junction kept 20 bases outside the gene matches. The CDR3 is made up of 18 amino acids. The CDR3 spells CASSPPASGALGSNEQFF. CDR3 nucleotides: TGCGCCAGCAGCCCACCGGCTAGCGGAGCCCTGGGGTCTAATGAGCAGTTCTTC.

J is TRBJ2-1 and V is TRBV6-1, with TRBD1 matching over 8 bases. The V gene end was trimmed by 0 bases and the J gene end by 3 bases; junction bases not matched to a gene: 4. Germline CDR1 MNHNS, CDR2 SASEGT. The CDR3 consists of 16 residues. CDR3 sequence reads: CASSEAPGGLYNEQFF. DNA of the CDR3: TGTGCCAGCAGTGAAGCGCCAGGGGGCCTCTACAATGAGCAGTTCTTC.

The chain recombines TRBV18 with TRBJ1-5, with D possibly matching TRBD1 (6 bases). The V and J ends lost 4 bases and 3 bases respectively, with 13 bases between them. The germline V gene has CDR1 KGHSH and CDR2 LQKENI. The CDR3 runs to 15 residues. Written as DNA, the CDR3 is TGTGCCAGCTCACTTGAAAGGACAGACAATCAGCCCCAGCATTTT. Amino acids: CASSLERTDNQPQHF.

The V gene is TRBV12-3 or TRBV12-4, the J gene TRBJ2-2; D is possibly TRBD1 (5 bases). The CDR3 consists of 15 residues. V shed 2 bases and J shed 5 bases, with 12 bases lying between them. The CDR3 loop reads CASSLKQATTGELFF. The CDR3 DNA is TGTGCCAGCAGTTTAAAACAGGCGACTACCGGGGAGCTGTTTTTT.

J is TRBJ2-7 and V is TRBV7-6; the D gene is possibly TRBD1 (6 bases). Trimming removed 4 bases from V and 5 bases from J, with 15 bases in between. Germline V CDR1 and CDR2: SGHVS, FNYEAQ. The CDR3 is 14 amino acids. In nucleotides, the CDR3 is TGTGCCAGCAGCTCCCCTGGGGGCCTCGACGAGCAGTACTTC. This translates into CASSSPGGLDEQYF.

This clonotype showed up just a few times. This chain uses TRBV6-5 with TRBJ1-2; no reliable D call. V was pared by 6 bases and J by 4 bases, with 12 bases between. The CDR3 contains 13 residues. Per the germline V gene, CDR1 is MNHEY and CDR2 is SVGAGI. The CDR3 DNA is TGTGCCAGCAGCCCTGGTGGGCCCTATGGCTACACCTTC. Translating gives CASSPGGPYGYTF.

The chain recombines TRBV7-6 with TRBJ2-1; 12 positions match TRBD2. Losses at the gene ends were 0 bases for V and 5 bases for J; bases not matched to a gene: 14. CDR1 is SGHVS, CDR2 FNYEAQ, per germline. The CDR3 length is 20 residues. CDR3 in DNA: TGTGCCAGCAGCTTAGCGCTGGAGGCTAGCGGGAGGGCCATCCACAATGAGCAGTTCTTC. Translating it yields CASSLALEASGRAIHNEQFF.

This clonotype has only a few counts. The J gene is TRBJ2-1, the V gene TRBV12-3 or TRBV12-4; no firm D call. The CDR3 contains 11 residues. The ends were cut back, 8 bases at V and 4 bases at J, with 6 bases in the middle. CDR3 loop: CASLRYNEQFF. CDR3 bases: TGTGCCAGCCTCCGGTACAATGAGCAGTTCTTC.

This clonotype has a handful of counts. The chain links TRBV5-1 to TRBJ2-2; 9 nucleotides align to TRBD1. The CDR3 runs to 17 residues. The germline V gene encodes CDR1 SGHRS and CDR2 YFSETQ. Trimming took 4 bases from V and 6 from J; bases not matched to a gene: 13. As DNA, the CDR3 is TGCGCCAGCAGCCACCGGGACAGGGTTCTAGTCCCCGGGGAGCTGTTTTTT. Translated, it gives CASSHRDRVLVPGELFF.

The CDR3, as DNA: TGCAGCGTTGATGGCCCGAACTACGAGCAGTACTTC. This translates into CSVDGPNYEQYF. The chain uses TRBV29-1 and TRBJ2-7; the D is unclear. The length of the CDR3 is 12 residues. Germline lookup yields CDR1 SQVTM and CDR2 ANQGSEA. Trimming pared 3 bases from V and 3 bases from J, leaving 9 bases between.